This TCR beta chain was obtained from a study of cytomegalovirus exposure and HLA in healthy donors. This PCR relied on a set of 60 Vbeta primers and 13 Jbeta primers. Using immunoSEQ multiplex PCR, the repertoire was profiled, and TCRdb retains in-frame clones only, with some absent. Of approximately 110,000 clones listed, around 80% were seen once; the top ten hold 6.9%. The specimen was PBMCs. This sequence originates from a young man in good health and CMV-seropositive.

The CDR3 nucleotides are TGTGCCAGCAGCAGAAAGACAGGGGGCGAGGGCTACACCTTC. This encodes CASSRKTGGEGYTF. The V gene is TRBV6-5, the J gene TRBJ1-2, with 10 bases fitting TRBD1. Germline assignment: CDR1 MNHEY and CDR2 SVGAGI. The CDR3 is 14 residues long. Trimming removed 6 bases from V and 8 bases from J; junction bases left unmatched: 9.